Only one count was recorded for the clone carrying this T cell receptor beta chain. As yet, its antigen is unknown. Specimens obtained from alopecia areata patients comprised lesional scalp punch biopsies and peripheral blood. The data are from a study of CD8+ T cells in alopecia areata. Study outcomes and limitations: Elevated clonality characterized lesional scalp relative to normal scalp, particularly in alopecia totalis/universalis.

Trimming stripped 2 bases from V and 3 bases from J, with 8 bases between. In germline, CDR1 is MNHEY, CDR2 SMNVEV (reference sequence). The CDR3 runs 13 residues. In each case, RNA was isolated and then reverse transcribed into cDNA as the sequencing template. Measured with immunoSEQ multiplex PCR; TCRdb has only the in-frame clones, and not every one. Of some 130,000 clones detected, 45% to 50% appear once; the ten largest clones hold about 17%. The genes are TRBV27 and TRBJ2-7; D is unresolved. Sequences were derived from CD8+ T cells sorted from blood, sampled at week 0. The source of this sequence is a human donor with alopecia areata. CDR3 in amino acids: CASSLSLNYEQYF. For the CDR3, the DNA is TGTGCCAGCAGTTTAAGCCTCAACTACGAGCAGTACTTC.